Listed here are 24 T cell receptor beta chains from one sample, sequenced in a study of neurological immune-mediated disorders. TCRdb ran MiXCR on the 5' RACE reads and lists one entry per CDR3 protein. Of more than 75,000 distinct CDR3 sequences in the sample, 10% are singletons; the top ten hold around 1.8%. Sequenced: PBMCs. These receptors were obtained from a man aged 40-49 years in good health.

The genes are TRBV20-1 and TRBJ2-3; D possibly matches TRBD1 or TRBD2 (5 bases each). Trimming shortened V by 0 bases and J by 6 bases, and 22 bases separated the two germline ends. The CDR3 is made up of 17 amino acids. Germline loops: CDR1 DFQATT, CDR2 SNEGSKA (reference sequence). CDR3 sequence: CSARDLRTKRDKDTQYF. The CDR3 nucleotides read TGCAGTGCTAGAGATCTCAGGACAAAGAGGGATAAGGATACGCAGTATTTT.

This clonotype came up many times. The chain combines TRBV24-1 with TRBJ2-1; 7 nucleotides agree with TRBD2. The germline V gene encodes CDR1 KGHDR and CDR2 SFDVKD. Trimming took 3 bases from V and 7 from J; bases not matched to a gene: 11. This CDR3 is built from 16 residues. Here the CDR3 DNA reads TGTGCCACCAGTGATCCCCCCGGCGGGAGAAAGAATGAGCAGTTCTTC. Protein product: CATSDPPGGRKNEQFF.

This clonotype occurred many times. This rearrangement joins TRBV29-1 to TRBJ2-3; no definite D call. Trimming stripped 3 bases from V and 0 bases from J, with 13 bases between. Germline V gene sequence: CDR1 SQVTM, CDR2 ANQGSEA. CDR3 size: 15 residues. CDR3 protein: CSVEIWVSSTDTQYF. CDR3 nucleotide sequence: TGCAGCGTTGAGATTTGGGTTTCTAGCACAGATACGCAGTATTTT.

This clonotype occurred many times. The chain couples TRBV12-3 or TRBV12-4 to TRBJ1-1, with TRBD1 as a possible D gene (5 bases). The ends were cut back, 3 bases at V and 10 bases at J, with 12 bases in the middle. The CDR3 has 12 amino acids. The chain's CDR3 is CASSFIGRGAFF. The CDR3 bases are TGTGCCAGCAGTTTTATAGGGAGGGGAGCTTTCTTT.

This clonotype was seen repeatedly, ten times or more. The genes are TRBV5-1 and TRBJ1-2; 7 bases match TRBD1. From germline, CDR1 is SGHRS and CDR2 YFSETQ. The CDR3 consists of 15 residues. V shed 4 bases and J 8 bases; nucleotides not matched to a gene: 14. CDR3 in DNA: TGCGCCAGCAGCCCCTCGACAGGGATATCTTCCGGCTACACCTTC. This translates into CASSPSTGISSGYTF. The full variable domain, its missing parts supplied by reference TRBV5-1 and TRBJ1-2, is KAGVTQTPRYLIKTRGQQVTLSCSPISGHRSVSWYQQTPGQGLQFLFEYFSETQRNKGNFPGRFSGRQFSNSRSEMNVSTLELGDSALYLCASSPSTGISSGYTFGSGTRLTVV.

Note on this clonotype: With a much larger clone just one base away, this may be a read error. This rearrangement joins TRBV29-1 to TRBJ1-1; D is undetermined. The germline V gene has CDR1 SQVTM and CDR2 ANQGSEA. The CDR3 consists of 13 residues. With 8 bases removed from V and 0 bases from J, the gap between germline ends came to 13 bases. The CDR3 DNA sequence: TGCAGCTTTCATTCAGCCTTGAACACTGAAGCTTTCTTT. As protein: CSFHSALNTEAFF.

This clonotype was seen repeatedly, ten times or more. The chain carries TRBV9 and TRBJ2-1, with 8 nucleotides matching TRBD1. Trimming cost V 3 bases and J 10 bases; bases outside gene matches: 12. Germline CDR1 reads SGDLS; CDR2 reads YYNGEE. CDR3 length: 15 amino acids. CDR3 DNA sequence: TGTGCCAGCAGCGATGCTGCAGGGACAGGCATAGAGCAGTTCTTC. The encoded protein is CASSDAAGTGIEQFF.

This clonotype was recorded at least ten times. The CDR3 DNA reads as TGTGCCAGCAGTCTTGGACCGGGCACTGAAGCTTTCTTT. Translation gives CASSLGPGTEAFF. The J gene is TRBJ1-1, the V gene TRBV12-3 or TRBV12-4; D remains ambiguous. This CDR3 spans 13 amino acids. V was shortened by 5 bases and J by 4 bases, with 11 bases between the two germline ends.

The chain uses TRBV29-1 and TRBJ1-2, with TRBD1 matching 7 bases. This CDR3 has 13 amino acids. Germline values: CDR1 SQVTM, CDR2 ANQGSEA. V lost 6 bases, J lost 0 bases, and 4 bases stayed unmatched. CDR3 DNA: TGCAGCGTCCGGGACAGCGCTAACTATGGCTACACCTTC. It specifies CSVRDSANYGYTF.

This clonotype has ten or more counts. The chain's CDR3 is CARWQGETFQLLPSYEQYF. In DNA form, the CDR3 reads TGTGCCAGGTGGCAGGGCGAAACTTTCCAACTTCTACCCTCCTACGAGCAGTACTTC. The rearrangement joins TRBV11-2 to TRBJ2-7; perhaps TRBD1 as D (5 bases). Trimming took 9 bases from V and 0 from J, leaving 30 bases between them. Germline CDR1 SGHAT, CDR2 FQNNGV. This CDR3 has 19 amino acids.

This clonotype was seen repeatedly, ten times or more. The V call is TRBV7-2, the J call TRBJ2-2; TRBD2 matches at 10 bases. Germline V gene data show CDR1 as SGHTA and CDR2 as FQGNSA. V lost 1 base and J lost 7; bases outside the gene matches: 15. The CDR3 is 19 residues long. CDR3: CASSLGTSGANYRGGELFF. DNA of the CDR3: TGTGCCAGCAGCTTAGGAACTAGCGGGGCCAACTACCGGGGCGGGGAGCTGTTTTTT.

Comments on this clonotype: A read error may explain this, as a much larger clone is one base away. The chain couples TRBV6-6 to TRBJ2-5; the match to TRBD2 covers 7 bases. The CDR3 loop spans 12 amino acids. The V gene's germline CDR1 is MNHNY and CDR2 SVGAGI (reference sequence). The CDR3 loop reads CARSYGGETQYF. CDR3 DNA: TGTGCCAGGAGTTACGGGGGGGAGACCCAGTACTTC.

This clonotype has at least ten counts. This sequence joins TRBV9 and TRBJ1-1, with unresolved D. Trimming removed 0 bases at V and 0 bases at J, with 9 bases between. Germline V gives CDR1 SGDLS, CDR2 YYNGEE. This CDR3 is built from 15 residues. The CDR3 region has the DNA TGTGCCAGCAGCGTAGGGCCCCAGGTGAACACTGAAGCTTTCTTT. Translation: CASSVGPQVNTEAFF.

This clonotype showed up many times. The CDR3 loop is CATPELEGARHKMNTEAFF. CDR3 sequence (DNA): TGTGCCACCCCAGAATTAGAGGGGGCGCGTCACAAAATGAACACTGAAGCTTTCTTT. V gene TRBV12-3 or TRBV12-4 combines with J gene TRBJ1-1; the match to TRBD1 covers 7 bases. CDR3 length: 19 amino acids. With V trimmed by 10 bases and J by 0 bases, 23 bases remained unmatched.

This clonotype was seen many times. This chain links TRBV9 with TRBJ2-6; D is possibly TRBD1 (6 bases). This CDR3 spans 15 amino acids. Between the trimmed V and J ends, which lost 1 base and 4 bases, there was a span of 9 bases. CDR1 SGDLS and CDR2 YYNGEE come from the germline V gene. The CDR3, as DNA: TGTGCCAGCAGCGTACCAGGGGCCGGGGCCAACGTCCTGACTTTC. This codes for CASSVPGAGANVLTF.

Regarding this clonotype: At one end the junction does not follow the germline gene, possibly because of a read error. The rearrangement links TRBV10-3 to TRBJ2-1; 7 bases align to TRBD2. CDR3 length equals 15 residues. Per the germline V gene, CDR1 is ENHRY and CDR2 is SYGVKD. The CDR3 DNA is TGTGCCACTACACAGACTAGCTGGGTATACAATGAACAGTTCTTC. Its translation is CATTQTSWVYNEQFF.

The sample holds a few counts of this clonotype. The chain couples TRBV20-1 to TRBJ2-7; D gene ambiguous. Germline CDR1 and CDR2: DFQATT and SNEGSKA (reference sequence). Trimming removed 0 bases from V and 2 bases from J, with 11 bases in between. CDR3 size: 14 residues. CDR3 coding DNA: TGCAGTGCTAGAGATACGGATCACACCTACGAGCAGTACTTC. Amino acid sequence: CSARDTDHTYEQYF.

This clonotype was found many times. The genes are TRBV5-1 and TRBJ1-1; tentative D call: TRBD1 (5 bases). Trimming stripped 0 bases from V and 0 bases from J, with 9 bases between. The CDR3 is 15 residues long. Germline CDR1 is SGHRS and CDR2 is YFSETQ. This CDR3 reads CASSLGGTLNTEAFF. The DNA for the CDR3 is TGCGCCAGCAGCTTGGGGGGGACTCTGAACACTGAAGCTTTCTTT.

This clonotype was recorded at least ten times. The chain links TRBV10-3 to TRBJ2-2; 8 nucleotides align to TRBD2. With 3 bases clipped from V and 3 bases from J, the junction kept 6 bases outside the gene matches. CDR1 and CDR2 from the germline V gene are ENHRY and SYGVKD. The length of the CDR3 is 16 residues. DNA for the CDR3: TGTGCCATCAGTGAAGCGGGAGCGGTGGACACCGGGGAGCTGTTTTTT. This codes for CAISEAGAVDTGELFF.

This sequence joins TRBV9 and TRBJ2-7; D gene ambiguous. Trimming removed 2 bases from V and 2 bases from J, with 8 bases in between. CDR3 length equals 13 residues. CDR1 and CDR2 from the germline V gene are SGDLS and YYNGEE. In DNA, the CDR3 is TGTGCCAGCAGCGTCGTCCCTACCTACGAGCAGTACTTC. Its protein product is CASSVVPTYEQYF.

For this clonotype: One end of the junction varies from germline; a read error may be responsible. CDR3 DNA sequence: TGTGCCAGCAGCCAGGGACTAGCGGGAGTCGGGGAGCGGTTTTTT. As protein: CASSQGLAGVGERFF. The gene calls are TRBV5-1 and TRBJ2-2, with 14 positions matching TRBD2. The CDR3 loop spans 15 amino acids. Germline V gene lookup returns CDR1 SGHRS and CDR2 YFSETQ. Complete variable domain (other parts from reference TRBV5-1 and TRBJ2-2): KAGVTQTPRYLIKTRGQQVTLSCSPISGHRSVSWYQQTPGQGLQFLFEYFSETQRNKGNFPGRFSGRQFSNSRSEMNVSTLELGDSALYLCASSQGLAGVGERFFGEGSRLTVL.

This clonotype was counted at least ten times. The chain carries TRBV9 and TRBJ2-7; 10 bases match TRBD1. CDR1 is SGDLS, CDR2 YYNGEE, per germline. There are 16 residues in the CDR3. Losses at the gene ends were 3 bases for V and 6 bases for J; bases not matched to a gene: 12. Written as DNA, the CDR3 is TGTGCCAGCAGCGACAACCGGGACAGGGGATTAAGCGAGCAGTACTTC. This codes for CASSDNRDRGLSEQYF.

This clonotype was seen repeatedly, ten times or more. The chain carries TRBV12-3 or TRBV12-4 and TRBJ1-4, with 7 bases identical to TRBD1. This CDR3 region has 15 residues. V was pared by 5 bases and J by 2 bases, with 5 bases of the junction left unmatched. The CDR3 here is CASSPRQGTNEKLFF. The CDR3 DNA reads TGTGCCAGCAGTCCCCGACAGGGCACTAATGAAAAACTGTTTTTT.

Many counts were recorded for this clonotype. The gene calls are TRBV3-1 and TRBJ1-1; no clear D. CDR3 size: 16 residues. V was cut by 1 base and J by 6 bases, with 18 bases left in between. Germline V lookup: CDR1 LGHDT, CDR2 YNNKEL (reference sequence). CDR3 bases: TGTGCCAGCAGCCAAGCAGGAGGAGGGCCAAGGGCTGAAGCTTTCTTT. It codes for CASSQAGGGPRAEAFF.